This is a list of T cell receptor beta chains from one sample in a study of shared clonotypes between healthy human individuals. Generated by immunoSEQ multiplex PCR, the TCRdb table keeps only in-frame clones and is missing some. This table has 2 million to 2.5 million clones, approximately 94% appearing once. Sample: naive CD4+ T cells sorted from blood. The source is a man between 18 and 29 years old in good health. CDR3s include the opening cysteine and the closing phenylalanine or tryptophan. A D gene is named only where the DNA matches it firmly.

TRBV10-1	TRBD1	TRBJ2-2	CASSEFTGGATGELFF	TGCGCCAGCAGTGAATTTACAGGGGGTGCAACCGGGGAGCTGTTTTTT
TRBV11-2	-	TRBJ1-2	CASSLDSHSNYYGYTF	TGTGCCAGCAGCTTGGACAGCCATTCTAACTACTATGGCTACACCTTC
TRBV5-1	TRBD1	TRBJ1-2	CASSSSTTGTGSYTF	TGCGCCAGCAGCTCAAGCACTACCGGGACAGGAAGCTACACCTTC
TRBV30	TRBD2	TRBJ2-2	CAWSPTGGLAGGRAGELFF	TGTGCCTGGAGTCCGACTGGGGGACTAGCGGGAGGGCGGGCCGGGGAGCTGTTTTTT
TRBV5-1	TRBD2	TRBJ2-3	CASSWGGTSGSTDTQYF	TGCGCCAGCAGCTGGGGCGGGACTAGCGGTTCAACAGATACGCAGTATTTT
TRBV9	-	TRBJ2-2	CASSVAGGSGELFF	TGTGCCAGCAGCGTAGCTGGAGGGTCCGGGGAGCTGTTTTTT
TRBV10-2	TRBD1	TRBJ1-6	CASSEYGTGGSPLHF	TGCGCCAGCAGTGAATATGGGACAGGAGGTTCACCCCTCCACTTT
TRBV25-1	TRBD1	TRBJ2-4	CASSASGTGKVQNIQYF	TGTGCCAGCAGTGCCTCCGGGACAGGGAAAGTCCAAAACATTCAGTACTTC
TRBV27	TRBD2	TRBJ2-5	CASREVGTSYLETQYF	TGTGCCAGCAGGGAAGTCGGGACTAGCTATTTAGAGACCCAGTACTTC
TRBV7-2	-	TRBJ1-2	CASSLGRDGYTF	TGTGCCAGCAGCTTAGGGAGAGATGGCTACACCTTC
TRBV10-3	-	TRBJ1-2	CAINAGGGTRSGYTF	TGTGCCATCAATGCCGGCGGAGGAACCAGATCAGGCTACACCTTC
TRBV30	TRBD2	TRBJ2-3	CAWSHTGGATDTQYF	TGTGCCTGGAGTCACACGGGGGGAGCCACAGATACGCAGTATTTT
TRBV19	-	TRBJ1-5	CASSMGRGKWPQHF	TGTGCCAGTAGTATGGGGCGGGGGAAATGGCCCCAGCATTTT
TRBV5-1	TRBD2	TRBJ2-5	CASSLTAGGPWETQYF	TGCGCCAGCAGCTTAACAGCGGGGGGGCCTTGGGAGACCCAGTACTTC
TRBV5-8	-	TRBJ1-6	CASSSWGRENSPLHF	TGTGCCAGCAGCTCTTGGGGACGGGAAAATTCACCCCTCCACTTT
TRBV30	-	TRBJ1-3	CAWSVRRGIGNTIYF	TGTGCCTGGAGTGTAAGGAGGGGGATTGGAAACACCATATATTTT